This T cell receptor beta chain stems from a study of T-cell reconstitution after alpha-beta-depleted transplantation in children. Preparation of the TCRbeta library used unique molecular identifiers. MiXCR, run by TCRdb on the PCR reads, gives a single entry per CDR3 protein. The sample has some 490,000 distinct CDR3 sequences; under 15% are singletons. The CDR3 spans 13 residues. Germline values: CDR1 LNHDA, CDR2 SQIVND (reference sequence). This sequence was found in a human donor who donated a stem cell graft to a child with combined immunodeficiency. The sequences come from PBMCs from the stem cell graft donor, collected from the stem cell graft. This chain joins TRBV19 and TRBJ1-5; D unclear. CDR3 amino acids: CATRGGQYQPQHF. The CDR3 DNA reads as TGTGCGACCCGAGGAGGGCAGTATCAGCCCCAGCATTTT.